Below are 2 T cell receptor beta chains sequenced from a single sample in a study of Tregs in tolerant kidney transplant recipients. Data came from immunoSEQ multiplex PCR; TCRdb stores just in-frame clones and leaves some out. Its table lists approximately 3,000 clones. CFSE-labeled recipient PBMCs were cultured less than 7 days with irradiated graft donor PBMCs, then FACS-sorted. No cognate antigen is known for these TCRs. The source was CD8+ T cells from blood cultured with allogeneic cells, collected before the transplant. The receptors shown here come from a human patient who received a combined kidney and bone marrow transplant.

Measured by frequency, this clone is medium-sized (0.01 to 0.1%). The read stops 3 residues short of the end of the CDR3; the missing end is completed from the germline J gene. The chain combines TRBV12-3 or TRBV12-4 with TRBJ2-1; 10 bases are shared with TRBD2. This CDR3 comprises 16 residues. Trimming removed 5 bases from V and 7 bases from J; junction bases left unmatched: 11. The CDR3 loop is CASSPPTSGIENEQFF. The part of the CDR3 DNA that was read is TGTGCCAGCAGTCCCCCTACTAGCGGGATAGAGAATGAG.

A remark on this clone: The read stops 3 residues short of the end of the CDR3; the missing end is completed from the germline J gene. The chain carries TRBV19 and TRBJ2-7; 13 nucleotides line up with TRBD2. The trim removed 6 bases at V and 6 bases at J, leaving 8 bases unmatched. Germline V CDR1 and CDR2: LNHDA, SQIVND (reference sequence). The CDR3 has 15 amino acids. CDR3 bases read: TGTGCCAGTAGGACTTCGGGACTAGCGGGGTTCGAG. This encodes CASRTSGLAGFE. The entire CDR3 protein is CASRTSGLAGFEQYF.